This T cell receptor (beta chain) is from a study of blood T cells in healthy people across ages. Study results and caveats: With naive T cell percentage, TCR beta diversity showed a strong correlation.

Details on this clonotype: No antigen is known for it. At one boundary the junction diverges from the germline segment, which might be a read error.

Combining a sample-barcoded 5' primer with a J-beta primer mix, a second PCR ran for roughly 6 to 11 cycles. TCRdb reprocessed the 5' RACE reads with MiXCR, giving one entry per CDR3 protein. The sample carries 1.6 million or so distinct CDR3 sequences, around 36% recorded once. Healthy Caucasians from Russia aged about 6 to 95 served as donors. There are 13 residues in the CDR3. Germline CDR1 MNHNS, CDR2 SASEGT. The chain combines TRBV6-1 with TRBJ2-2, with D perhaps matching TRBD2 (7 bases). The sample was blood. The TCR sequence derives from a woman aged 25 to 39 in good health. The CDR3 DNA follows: TGTGCCAGCAGAAGGGGGAGGGCCGGGGAGCGGTTTTTT. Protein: CASRRGRAGERFF.